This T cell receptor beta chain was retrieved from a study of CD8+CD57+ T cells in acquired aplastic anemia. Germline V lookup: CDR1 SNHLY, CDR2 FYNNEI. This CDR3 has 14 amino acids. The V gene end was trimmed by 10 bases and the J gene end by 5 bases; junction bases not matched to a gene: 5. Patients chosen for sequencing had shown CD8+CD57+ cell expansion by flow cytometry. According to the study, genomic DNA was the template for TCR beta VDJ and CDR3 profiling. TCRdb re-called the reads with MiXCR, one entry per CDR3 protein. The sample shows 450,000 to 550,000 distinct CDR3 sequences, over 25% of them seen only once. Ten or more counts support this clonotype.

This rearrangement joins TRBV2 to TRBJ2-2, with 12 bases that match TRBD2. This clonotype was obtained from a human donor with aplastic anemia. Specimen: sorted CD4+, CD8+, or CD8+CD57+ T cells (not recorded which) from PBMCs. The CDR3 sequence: CATSLAGGTGELFF. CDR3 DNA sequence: TGTGCCACTTCCCTAGCGGGAGGGACCGGGGAGCTGTTTTTT.